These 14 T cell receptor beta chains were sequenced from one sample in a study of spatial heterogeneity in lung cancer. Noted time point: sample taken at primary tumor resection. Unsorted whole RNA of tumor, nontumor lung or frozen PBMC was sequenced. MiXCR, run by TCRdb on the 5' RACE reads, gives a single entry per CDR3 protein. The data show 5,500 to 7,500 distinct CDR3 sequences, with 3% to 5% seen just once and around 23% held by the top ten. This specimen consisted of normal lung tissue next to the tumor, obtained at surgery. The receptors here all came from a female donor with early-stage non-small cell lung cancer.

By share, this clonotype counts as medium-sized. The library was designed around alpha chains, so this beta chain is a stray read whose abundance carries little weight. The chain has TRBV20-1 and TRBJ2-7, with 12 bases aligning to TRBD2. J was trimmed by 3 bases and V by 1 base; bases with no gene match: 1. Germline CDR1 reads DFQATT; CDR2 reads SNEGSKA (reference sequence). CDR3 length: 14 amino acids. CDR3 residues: CSARGLAGVYEQYF. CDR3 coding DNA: TGCAGTGCTAGAGGACTAGCGGGGGTCTACGAGCAGTACTTC.

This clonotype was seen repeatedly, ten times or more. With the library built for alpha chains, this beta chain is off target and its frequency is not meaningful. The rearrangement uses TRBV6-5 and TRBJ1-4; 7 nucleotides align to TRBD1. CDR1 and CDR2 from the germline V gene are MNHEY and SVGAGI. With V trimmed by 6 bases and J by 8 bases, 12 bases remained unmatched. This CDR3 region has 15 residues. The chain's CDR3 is CASRTTGTAGEKLFF. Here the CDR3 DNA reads TGTGCCAGCAGAACGACCGGGACAGCGGGAGAAAAACTGTTTTTT.

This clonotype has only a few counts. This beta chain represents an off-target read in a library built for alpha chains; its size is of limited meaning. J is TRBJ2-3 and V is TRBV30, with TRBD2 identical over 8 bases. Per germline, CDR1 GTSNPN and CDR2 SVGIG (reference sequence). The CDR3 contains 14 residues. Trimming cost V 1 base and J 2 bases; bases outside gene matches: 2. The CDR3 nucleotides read TGTGCCTGGAGTGCGGGGGGGAACACAGATACGCAGTATTTT. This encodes CAWSAGGNTDTQYF.

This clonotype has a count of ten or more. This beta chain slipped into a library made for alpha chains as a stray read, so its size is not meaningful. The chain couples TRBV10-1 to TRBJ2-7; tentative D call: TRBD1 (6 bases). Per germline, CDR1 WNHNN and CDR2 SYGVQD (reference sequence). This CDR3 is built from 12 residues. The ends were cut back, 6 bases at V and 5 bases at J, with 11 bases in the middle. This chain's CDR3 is CASSPRDNEQYF. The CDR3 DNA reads TGCGCCAGCAGCCCCCGGGACAACGAGCAGTACTTC.

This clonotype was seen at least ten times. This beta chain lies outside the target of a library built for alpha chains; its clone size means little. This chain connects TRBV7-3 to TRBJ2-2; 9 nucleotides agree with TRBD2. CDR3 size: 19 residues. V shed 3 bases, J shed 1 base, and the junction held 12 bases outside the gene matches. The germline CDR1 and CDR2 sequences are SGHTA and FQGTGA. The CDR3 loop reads CASSFLIFGLALNTGELFF. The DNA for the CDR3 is TGTGCCAGCAGCTTTCTCATTTTTGGACTAGCGTTGAACACCGGGGAGCTGTTTTTT. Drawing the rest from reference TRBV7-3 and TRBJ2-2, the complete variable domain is GAGVSQTPSNKVTEKGKYVELRCDPISGHTALYWYRQSLGQGPEFLIYFQGTGAADDSGLPNDRFFAVRPEGSVSTLKIQRTERGDSAVYLCASSFLIFGLALNTGELFFGEGSRLTVL.

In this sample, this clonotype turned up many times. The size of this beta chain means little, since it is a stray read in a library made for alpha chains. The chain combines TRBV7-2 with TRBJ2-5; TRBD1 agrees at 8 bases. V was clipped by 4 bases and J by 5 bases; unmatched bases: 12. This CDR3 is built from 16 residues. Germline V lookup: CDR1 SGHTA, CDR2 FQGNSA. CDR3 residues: CASSSPRQGRSETQYF. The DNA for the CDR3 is TGTGCCAGCAGCTCGCCCCGACAGGGGAGGAGCGAGACCCAGTACTTC. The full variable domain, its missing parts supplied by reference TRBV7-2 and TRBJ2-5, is GAGVSQSPSNKVTEKGKDVELRCDPISGHTALYWYRQSLGQGLEFLIYFQGNSAPDKSGLPSDRFSAERTGGSVSTLTIQRTQQEDSAVYLCASSSPRQGRSETQYFGPGTRLLVL.

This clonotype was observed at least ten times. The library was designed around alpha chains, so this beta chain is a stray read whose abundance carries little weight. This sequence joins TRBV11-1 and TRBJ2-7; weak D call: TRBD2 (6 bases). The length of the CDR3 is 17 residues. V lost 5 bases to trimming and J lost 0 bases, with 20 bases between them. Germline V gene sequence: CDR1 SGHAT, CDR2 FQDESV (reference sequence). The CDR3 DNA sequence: TGTGCCAGCAGCCGCGGGGCGGGGTTCCTCAGCTCCTACGAGCAGTACTTC. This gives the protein CASSRGAGFLSSYEQYF.

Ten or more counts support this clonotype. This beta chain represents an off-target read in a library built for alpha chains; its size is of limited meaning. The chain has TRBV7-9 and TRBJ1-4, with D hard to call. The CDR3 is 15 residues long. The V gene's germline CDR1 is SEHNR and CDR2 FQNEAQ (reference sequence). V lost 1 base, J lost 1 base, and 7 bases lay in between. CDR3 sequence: CASSLEEGTNEKLFF. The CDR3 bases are TGTGCCAGCAGCTTAGAAGAGGGAACTAATGAAAAACTGTTTTTT.

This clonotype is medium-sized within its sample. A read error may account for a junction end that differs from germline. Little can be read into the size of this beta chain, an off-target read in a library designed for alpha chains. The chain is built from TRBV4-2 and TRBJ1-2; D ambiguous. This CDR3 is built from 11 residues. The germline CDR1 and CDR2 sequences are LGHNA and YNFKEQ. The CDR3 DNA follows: TGTGCCAGCAGCCAAGAGTCACATCAGATTTTC. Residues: CASSQESHQIF.

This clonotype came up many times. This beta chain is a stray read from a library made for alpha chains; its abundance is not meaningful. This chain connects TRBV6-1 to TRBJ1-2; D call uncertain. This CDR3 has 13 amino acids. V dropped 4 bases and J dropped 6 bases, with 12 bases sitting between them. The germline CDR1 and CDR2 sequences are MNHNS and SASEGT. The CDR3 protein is CASSVLPGDGYTF. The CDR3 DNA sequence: TGTGCCAGCAGTGTACTTCCGGGAGATGGCTACACCTTC.

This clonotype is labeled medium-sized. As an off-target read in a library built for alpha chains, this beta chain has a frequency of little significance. CDR3 DNA sequence: TGTGCCAGCAAAAACTACGAGCAGTACTTC. Translating it yields CASKNYEQYF. The chain combines TRBV6-2 or TRBV6-3 with TRBJ2-7; D unresolved. V was pared by 7 bases and J by 3 bases, with 4 bases between. CDR3 length equals 10 residues. Germline lookup yields CDR1 MNHEY and CDR2 SVGEGT.

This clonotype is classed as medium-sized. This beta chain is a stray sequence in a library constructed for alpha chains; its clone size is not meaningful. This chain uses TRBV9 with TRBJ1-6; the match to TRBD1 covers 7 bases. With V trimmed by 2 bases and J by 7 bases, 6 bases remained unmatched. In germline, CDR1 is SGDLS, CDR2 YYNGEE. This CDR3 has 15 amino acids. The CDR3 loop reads CASSVTGDVNSPLHF. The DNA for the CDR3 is TGTGCCAGCAGCGTTACAGGGGACGTGAATTCACCCCTCCACTTT.

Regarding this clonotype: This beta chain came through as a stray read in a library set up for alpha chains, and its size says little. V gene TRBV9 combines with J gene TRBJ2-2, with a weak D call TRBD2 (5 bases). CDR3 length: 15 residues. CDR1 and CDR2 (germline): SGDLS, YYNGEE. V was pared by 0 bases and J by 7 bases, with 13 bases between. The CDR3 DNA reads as TGTGCCAGCAGCGTAGAGGATCGGGGTGGCGGGGAGCTGTTTTTT. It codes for CASSVEDRGGGELFF.

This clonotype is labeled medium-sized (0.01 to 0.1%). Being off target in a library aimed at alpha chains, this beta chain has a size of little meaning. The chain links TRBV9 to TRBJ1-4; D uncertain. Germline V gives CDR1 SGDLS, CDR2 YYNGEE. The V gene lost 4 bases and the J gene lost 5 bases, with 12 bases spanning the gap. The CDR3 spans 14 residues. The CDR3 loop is CASSPRIGNEKLFF. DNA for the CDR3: TGTGCCAGCAGCCCTCGAATAGGGAATGAAAAACTGTTTTTT.